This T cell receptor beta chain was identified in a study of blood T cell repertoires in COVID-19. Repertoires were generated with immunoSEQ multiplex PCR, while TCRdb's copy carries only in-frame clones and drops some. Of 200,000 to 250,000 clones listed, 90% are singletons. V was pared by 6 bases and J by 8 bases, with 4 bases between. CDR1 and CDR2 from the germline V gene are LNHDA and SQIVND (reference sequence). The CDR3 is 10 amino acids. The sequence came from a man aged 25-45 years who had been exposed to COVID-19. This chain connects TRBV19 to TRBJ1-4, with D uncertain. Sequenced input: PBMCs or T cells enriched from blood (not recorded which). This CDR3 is CASRREKLFF. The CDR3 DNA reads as TGTGCCAGTAGGCGGGAAAAACTGTTTTTT.